These T cell receptor beta chains were read from a single sample in a study of patients and donors after allogeneic stem cell transplantation. TCRdb called the RT-PCR reads again in MiXCR, with one record for every CDR3 protein. The table has about 70,000 distinct CDR3 sequences, about 25% seen once. Sequenced material: blood, either unsorted or a sorted T cell fraction (not recorded which). The source is a human donor who was either an allogeneic HSCT recipient or a stem cell or donor lymphocyte infusion donor (not recorded which). It is not recorded whose cells these are; they may come from a transplant donor. The CDR3 runs from the conserved cysteine through the conserved F or W.

TRBV6-5	TRBJ1-1	CATRRGSNTEAFF
TRBV6-6	TRBJ1-2	CASNRADGYTF
TRBV7-8	TRBJ2-2	CASSRPKDRFTGELFF
TRBV5-1	TRBJ2-7	CASSFTYSQYEQYF
TRBV12-3/TRBV12-4	TRBJ2-3	CASSFLAGASTDTQYF
TRBV14	TRBJ1-4	CASSQGCRFPTNEKLFF
TRBV9	TRBJ2-2	CASSVSLLAGPNTGELFF
TRBV28	TRBJ1-5	CASLYRVGGNQPQHF
TRBV5-5	TRBJ1-2	CASSLLVAPNYGYTF
TRBV7-6	TRBJ1-4	CASSIPGQVLFF
TRBV10-3	TRBJ2-3	CASARTTKSTDTQYF
TRBV5-1	TRBJ1-4	CASSLHDRTNEKLFF
TRBV10-3	TRBJ2-1	CAISERTSDNEQFF
TRBV3-1	TRBJ1-4	CASSQTPSGGRNEKLFF
TRBV18	TRBJ1-4	CASSPPHATNEKLFF
TRBV25-1	TRBJ1-2	CASSNPDRGNYGYTF
TRBV10-3	TRBJ1-1	CAISESGVGEYTEAFF
TRBV2	TRBJ2-5	CASSRGIVGETQYF
TRBV5-6	TRBJ1-1	CASRVQGALTEAFF
TRBV20-1	TRBJ1-1	CSATGTAGTEAFF
TRBV7-2	TRBJ1-1	CASSLLRDVEAFF
TRBV11-2	TRBJ2-5	CASSLLVASRETQYF
TRBV19	TRBJ1-2	CASRGLLANYGYTF
TRBV4-1	TRBJ1-1	CASSQVPVRGTEAFF
TRBV14	TRBJ2-5	CASSQRPRETQYF
TRBV7-9	TRBJ1-1	CASSLVEAFF
TRBV18	TRBJ2-2	CASSPGPSGTGELFF
TRBV5-6	TRBJ2-7	CASSFSNPLYEQYF
TRBV10-3	TRBJ1-6	CATPVPFEDNSPLHF
TRBV7-9	TRBJ2-1	CASSPAAGLTYEQFF
TRBV5-1	TRBJ2-2	CASSSWTALNTGELFF
TRBV10-3	TRBJ2-3	CAISDPGLAASTDTQYF
TRBV4-1	TRBJ1-5	CASSQTGLGLGPQHF
TRBV4-1	TRBJ2-1	CASSQVPGQVYNRYNEQFF
TRBV5-1	TRBJ2-1	CAGRAGAYNEQFF
TRBV29-1	TRBJ2-1	CSVAAGGPYIDEQFF
TRBV7-9	TRBJ2-5	CASSSRTGEGQYF
TRBV29-1	TRBJ1-2	CSVEEAGTGIYGYTF
TRBV7-2	TRBJ1-3	CASSLWGGPGNTIYF
TRBV6-5	TRBJ1-1	CASNAAAAFF
TRBV7-6	TRBJ1-2	CASSLTINYGYTF
TRBV6-1	TRBJ2-7	CASSILPEQYF
TRBV20-1	TRBJ2-7	CSAEWGAYEQYF
TRBV13	TRBJ1-3	CASSLGGDRAGNTIYF
TRBV20-1	TRBJ2-7	CSARRQRQNYEQYF
TRBV28	TRBJ1-5	CASSLSAGDNQPQHF
TRBV4-1	TRBJ2-3	CASSQVGTGLADTQYF
TRBV20-1	TRBJ2-3	CSAILRGRRDTQYF
TRBV4-2	TRBJ2-7	CASSQELAGRDEQYF
TRBV20-1	TRBJ1-6	CSASPFVSHASSYNSPLHF
TRBV4-2	TRBJ2-1	CASSQGHEVSYNEQFF
TRBV3-1	TRBJ2-5	CASSQLETQYF
TRBV29-1	TRBJ1-6	CSVGSGTGGNSPLHF
TRBV19	TRBJ1-1	CASSSDWTALNTEAFF
TRBV5-1	TRBJ1-1	CASSLLVGGNTEAFF
TRBV5-1	TRBJ1-2	CASSGQFGGCTF